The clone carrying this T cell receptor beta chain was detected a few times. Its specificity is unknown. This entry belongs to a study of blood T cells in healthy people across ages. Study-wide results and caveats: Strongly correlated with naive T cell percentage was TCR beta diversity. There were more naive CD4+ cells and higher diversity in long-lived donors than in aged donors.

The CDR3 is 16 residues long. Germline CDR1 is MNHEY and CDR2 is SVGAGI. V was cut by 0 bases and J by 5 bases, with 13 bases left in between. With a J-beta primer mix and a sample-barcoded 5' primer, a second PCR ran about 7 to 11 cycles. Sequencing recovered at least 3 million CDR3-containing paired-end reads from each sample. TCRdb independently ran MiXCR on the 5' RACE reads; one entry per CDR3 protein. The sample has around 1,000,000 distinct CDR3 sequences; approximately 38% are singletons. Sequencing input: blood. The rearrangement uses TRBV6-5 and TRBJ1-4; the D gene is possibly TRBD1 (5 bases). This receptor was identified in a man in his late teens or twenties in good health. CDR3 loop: CASSYSAGKGNEKLFF. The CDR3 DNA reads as TGTGCCAGCAGTTACTCGGCGGGGAAGGGGAATGAAAAACTGTTTTTT.